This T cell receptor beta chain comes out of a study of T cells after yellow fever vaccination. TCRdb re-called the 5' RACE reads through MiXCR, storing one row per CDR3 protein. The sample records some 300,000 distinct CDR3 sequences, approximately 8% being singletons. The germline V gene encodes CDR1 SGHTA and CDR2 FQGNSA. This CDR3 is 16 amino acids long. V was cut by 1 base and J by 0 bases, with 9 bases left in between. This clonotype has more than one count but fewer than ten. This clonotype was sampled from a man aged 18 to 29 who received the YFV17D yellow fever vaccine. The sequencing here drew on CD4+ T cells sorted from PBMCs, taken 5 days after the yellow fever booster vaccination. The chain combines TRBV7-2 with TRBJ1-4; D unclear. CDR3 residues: CASSLGVIATNEKLFF. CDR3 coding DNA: TGTGCCAGCAGCTTAGGGGTCATTGCAACTAATGAAAAACTGTTTTTT.